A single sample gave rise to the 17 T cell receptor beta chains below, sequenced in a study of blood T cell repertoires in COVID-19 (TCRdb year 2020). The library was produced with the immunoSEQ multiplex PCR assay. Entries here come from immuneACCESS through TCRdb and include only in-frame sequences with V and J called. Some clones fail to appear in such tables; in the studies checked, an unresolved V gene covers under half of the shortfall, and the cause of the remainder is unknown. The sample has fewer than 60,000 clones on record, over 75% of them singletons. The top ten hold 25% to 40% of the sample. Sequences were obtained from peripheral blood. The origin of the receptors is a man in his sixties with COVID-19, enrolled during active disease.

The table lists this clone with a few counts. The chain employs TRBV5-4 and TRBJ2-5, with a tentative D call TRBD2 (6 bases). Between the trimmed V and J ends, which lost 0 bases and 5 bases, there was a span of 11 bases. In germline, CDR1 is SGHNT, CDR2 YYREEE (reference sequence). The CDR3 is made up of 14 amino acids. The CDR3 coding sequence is TGTGCCAGCAGCTTGGGGGCAGGGAGGGAGACCCAGTACTTC. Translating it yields CASSLGAGRETQYF.

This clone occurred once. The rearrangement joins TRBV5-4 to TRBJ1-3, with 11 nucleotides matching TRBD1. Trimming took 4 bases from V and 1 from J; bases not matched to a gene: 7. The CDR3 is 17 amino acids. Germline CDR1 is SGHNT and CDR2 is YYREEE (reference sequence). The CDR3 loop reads CASSAPDRGLSGNTIYF. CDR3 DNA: TGTGCCAGCAGCGCCCCGGACAGGGGGCTTTCTGGAAACACCATATATTTT.

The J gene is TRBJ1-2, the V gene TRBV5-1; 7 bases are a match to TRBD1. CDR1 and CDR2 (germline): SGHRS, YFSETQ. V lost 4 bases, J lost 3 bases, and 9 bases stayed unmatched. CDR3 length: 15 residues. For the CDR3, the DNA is TGCGCCAGCAGCCCCGGGACAGAAAGTTACTATGGCTACACCTTC. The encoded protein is CASSPGTESYYGYTF.

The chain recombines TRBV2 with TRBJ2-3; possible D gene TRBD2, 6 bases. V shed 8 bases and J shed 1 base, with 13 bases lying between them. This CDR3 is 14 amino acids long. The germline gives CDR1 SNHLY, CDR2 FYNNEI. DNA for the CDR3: TGTGCCAGCTCTGGGACTTCCCGCACAGATACGCAGTATTTT. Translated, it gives CASSGTSRTDTQYF.

The CDR3 loop is CASSEREASYNEQFF. The CDR3 DNA follows: TGTGCCAGCAGTGAGCGGGAGGCCTCCTACAATGAGCAGTTCTTC. The chain combines TRBV6-1 with TRBJ2-1; 8 positions agree with TRBD2. Germline V gene sequence: CDR1 MNHNS, CDR2 SASEGT. The CDR3 spans 15 residues. J lost 0 bases, V lost 3 bases, and 1 base had no gene match.

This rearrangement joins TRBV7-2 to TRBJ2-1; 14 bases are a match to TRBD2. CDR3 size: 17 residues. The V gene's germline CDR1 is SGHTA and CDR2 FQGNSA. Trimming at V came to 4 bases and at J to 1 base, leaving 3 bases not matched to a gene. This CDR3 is CASSSGTSGSSYNEQFF. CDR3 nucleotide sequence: TGTGCCAGCAGCTCTGGGACTAGCGGGAGTTCCTACAATGAGCAGTTCTTC. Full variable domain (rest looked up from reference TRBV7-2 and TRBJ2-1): GAGVSQSPSNKVTEKGKDVELRCDPISGHTALYWYRQSLGQGLEFLIYFQGNSAPDKSGLPSDRFSAERTGGSVSTLTIQRTQQEDSAVYLCASSSGTSGSSYNEQFFGPGTRLTVL.

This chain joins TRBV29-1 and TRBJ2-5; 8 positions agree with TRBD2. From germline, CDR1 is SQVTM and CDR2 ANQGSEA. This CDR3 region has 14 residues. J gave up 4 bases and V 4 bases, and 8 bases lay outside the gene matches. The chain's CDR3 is CSVVLGLAGETQYF. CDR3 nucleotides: TGCAGCGTTGTGCTGGGTCTAGCGGGAGAGACCCAGTACTTC.

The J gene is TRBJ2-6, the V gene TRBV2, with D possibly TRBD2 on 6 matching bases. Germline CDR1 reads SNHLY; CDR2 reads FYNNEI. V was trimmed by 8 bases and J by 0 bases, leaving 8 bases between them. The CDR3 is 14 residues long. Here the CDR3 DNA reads TGTGCCAGCTGGGGGGTCTCTGGGGCCAACGTCCTGACTTTC. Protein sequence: CASWGVSGANVLTF.

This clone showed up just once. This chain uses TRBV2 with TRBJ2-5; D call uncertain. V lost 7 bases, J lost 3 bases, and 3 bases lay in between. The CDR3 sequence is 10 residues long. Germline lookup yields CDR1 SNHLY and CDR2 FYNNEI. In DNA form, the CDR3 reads TGTGCCAGCACTAAAGAGACCCAGTACTTC. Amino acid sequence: CASTKETQYF.

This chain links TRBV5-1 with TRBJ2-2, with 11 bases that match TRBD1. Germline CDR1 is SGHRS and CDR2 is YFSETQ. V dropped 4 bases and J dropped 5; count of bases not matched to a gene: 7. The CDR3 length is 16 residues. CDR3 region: CASSPGQGAQTGELFF. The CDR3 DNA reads TGCGCCAGCAGCCCAGGACAGGGGGCTCAAACCGGGGAGCTGTTTTTT.

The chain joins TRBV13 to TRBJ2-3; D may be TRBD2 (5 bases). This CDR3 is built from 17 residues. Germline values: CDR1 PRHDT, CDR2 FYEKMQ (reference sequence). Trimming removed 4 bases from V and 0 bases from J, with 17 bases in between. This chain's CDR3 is CASSSSTGMYSTDTQYF. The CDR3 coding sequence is TGTGCCAGCAGCTCGTCCACGGGGATGTATAGCACAGATACGCAGTATTTT. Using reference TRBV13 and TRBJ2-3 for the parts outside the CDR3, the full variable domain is AAGVIQSPRHLIKEKRETATLKCYPIPRHDTVYWYQQGPGQDPQFLISFYEKMQSDKGSIPDRFSAQQFSDYHSELNMSSLELGDSALYFCASSSSTGMYSTDTQYFGPGTRLTVL.

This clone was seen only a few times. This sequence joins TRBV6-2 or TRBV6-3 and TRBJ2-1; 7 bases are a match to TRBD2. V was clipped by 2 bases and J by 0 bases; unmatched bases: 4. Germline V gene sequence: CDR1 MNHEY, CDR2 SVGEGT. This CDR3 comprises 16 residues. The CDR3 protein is CASSYSPSGSYNEQFF. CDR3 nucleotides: TGTGCCAGCAGTTACAGTCCTAGCGGCTCCTACAATGAGCAGTTCTTC.

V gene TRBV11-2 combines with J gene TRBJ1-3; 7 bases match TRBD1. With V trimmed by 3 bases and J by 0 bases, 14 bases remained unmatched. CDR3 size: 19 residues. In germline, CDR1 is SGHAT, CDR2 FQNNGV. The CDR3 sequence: CASSFRDSAQPISGNTIYF. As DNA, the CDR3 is TGTGCCAGCAGCTTCAGGGACAGTGCCCAACCAATCTCTGGAAACACCATATATTTT.

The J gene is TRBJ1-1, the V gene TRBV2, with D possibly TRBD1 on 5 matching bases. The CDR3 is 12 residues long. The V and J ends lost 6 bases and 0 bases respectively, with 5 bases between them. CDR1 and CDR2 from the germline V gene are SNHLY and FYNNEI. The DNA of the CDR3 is TGTGCCAGCAGACAGGTGAACACTGAAGCTTTCTTT. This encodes CASRQVNTEAFF.

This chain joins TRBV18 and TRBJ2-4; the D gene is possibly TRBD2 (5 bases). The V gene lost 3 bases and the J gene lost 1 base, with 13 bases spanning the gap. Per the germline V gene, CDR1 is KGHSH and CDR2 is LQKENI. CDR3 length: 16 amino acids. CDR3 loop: CASSPPGPGAKNIQYF. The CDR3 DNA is TGTGCCAGCTCACCTCCCGGTCCGGGGGCCAAAAACATTCAGTACTTC.

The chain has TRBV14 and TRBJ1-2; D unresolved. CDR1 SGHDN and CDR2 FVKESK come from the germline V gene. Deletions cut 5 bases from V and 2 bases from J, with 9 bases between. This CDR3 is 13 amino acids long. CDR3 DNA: TGTGCCAGCAGCGTCAACATCAACTATGGCTACACCTTC. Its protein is CASSVNINYGYTF. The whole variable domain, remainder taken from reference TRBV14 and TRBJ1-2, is EAGVTQFPSHSVIEKGQTVTLRCDPISGHDNLYWYRRVMGKEIKFLLHFVKESKQDESGMPNNRFLAERTGGTYSTLKVQPAELEDSGVYFCASSVNINYGYTFGSGTRLTVV.

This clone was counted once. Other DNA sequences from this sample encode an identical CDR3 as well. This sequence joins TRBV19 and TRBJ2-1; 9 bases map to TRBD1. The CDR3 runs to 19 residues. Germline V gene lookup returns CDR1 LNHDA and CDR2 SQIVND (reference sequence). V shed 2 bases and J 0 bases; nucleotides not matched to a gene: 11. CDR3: CASSIRGQGAISSYNEQFF. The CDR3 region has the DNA TGTGCCAGTAGTATAAGGGGACAGGGTGCAATAAGCTCCTACAATGAGCAGTTCTTC.